The 8 T cell receptor beta chains listed next were all sequenced from one sample in a study of radiotherapy plus CTLA-4 blockade in lung cancer. Here immunoSEQ multiplex PCR was the method, and the copy in TCRdb shows in-frame clones only, minus some. The sample lists 80,000 to 95,000 clones, roughly 80% occurring once. The sequencing here drew on peripheral blood, taken from a patient treated with radiotherapy plus ipilimumab. Receptors were obtained from a human donor with non-small cell lung cancer that progressed on radiotherapy plus ipilimumab.

This sequence joins TRBV7-2 and TRBJ2-1; 9 nucleotides line up with TRBD2. This CDR3 spans 15 amino acids. Per the germline V gene, CDR1 is SGHTA and CDR2 is FQGNSA. Trimming cost V 2 bases and J 9 bases; bases outside gene matches: 8. The CDR3 loop is CASSLSSGTGGEQFF. CDR3 coding DNA: TGTGCCAGCAGCTTATCTAGCGGGACGGGTGGTGAGCAGTTCTTC.

This chain joins TRBV9 and TRBJ1-2, with 7 bases identical to TRBD1. The CDR3 runs to 15 residues. Germline loops: CDR1 SGDLS, CDR2 YYNGEE. Trimming removed 0 bases from V and 7 bases from J; junction bases left unmatched: 9. The CDR3 sequence: CASSVADRPSSGYTF. CDR3 bases: TGTGCCAGCAGCGTAGCGGACAGGCCTTCCAGTGGCTACACCTTC.

This sequence joins TRBV13 and TRBJ2-2; 9 nucleotides line up with TRBD2. This CDR3 spans 17 amino acids. V gave up 0 bases and J gave up 2 bases; unmatched junction bases: 4. Germline V gene data show CDR1 as PRHDT and CDR2 as FYEKMQ (reference sequence). The CDR3 nucleotides read TGTGCCAGCAGCTTAGGACTAGCGGGCGCTAACACCGGGGAGCTGTTTTTT. Translated, it gives CASSLGLAGANTGELFF.

CDR3 protein: CASRTGDHNMNTEAFF. The CDR3 DNA reads TGCGCCAGCAGGACAGGAGATCACAACATGAACACTGAAGCTTTCTTT. The chain couples TRBV5-1 to TRBJ1-1; a possible D gene is TRBD1 (6 bases). The CDR3 sequence is 16 residues long. V gave up 5 bases and J gave up 0 bases, with 17 bases separating them. Germline loops: CDR1 SGHRS, CDR2 YFSETQ.

This clone was recorded a few times. The chain is built from TRBV2 and TRBJ1-2, with D unresolved. Trimming removed 2 bases from V and 7 bases from J, with 20 bases in between. The CDR3 has 16 amino acids. Looked up from germline, CDR1 is SNHLY and CDR2 is FYNNEI. The CDR3 reads CASSERERTPTGGYTF. CDR3 bases: TGTGCCAGCAGTGAACGCGAAAGGACCCCAACGGGTGGCTACACCTTC.

The CDR3 loop is CATSSPADSPTYEQYF. In DNA form, the CDR3 reads TGTGCCACCAGCAGCCCAGCGGACAGCCCAACCTACGAGCAGTACTTC. This chain uses TRBV15 with TRBJ2-7; the D gene is possibly TRBD1 (6 bases). The CDR3 has 16 amino acids. Germline V lookup: CDR1 LNHNV, CDR2 YYDKDF (reference sequence). V was pared by 3 bases and J by 2 bases, with 17 bases between. Using reference TRBV15 and TRBJ2-7 for the parts outside the CDR3, the full variable domain is DAMVIQNPRYQVTQFGKPVTLSCSQTLNHNVMYWYQQKSSQAPKLLFHYYDKDFNNEADTPDNFQSRRPNTSFCFLDIRSPGLGDTAMYLCATSSPADSPTYEQYFGPGTRLTVT.

The V and J genes are TRBV9 and TRBJ2-6, with 7 nucleotides matching TRBD2. Germline CDR1 SGDLS, CDR2 YYNGEE. After removal of 1 base from V and 0 bases from J, the junction contained 4 bases not matched to a gene. The CDR3 is made up of 17 amino acids. The CDR3 DNA reads as TGTGCCAGCAGCGTATCACTAGCGAGCTCTGGGGCCAACGTCCTGACTTTC. Its protein is CASSVSLASSGANVLTF.

This rearrangement joins TRBV5-1 to TRBJ2-1; D gene uncertain. This CDR3 spans 11 amino acids. Looked up from germline, CDR1 is SGHRS and CDR2 is YFSETQ. The V end lost 4 bases, the J end lost 10 bases, and 9 bases lay between the germline ends. In DNA, the CDR3 is TGCGCCAGCAGCGCCGATCTAGAGCAGTTCTTC. Its protein is CASSADLEQFF.